This entry describes one T cell receptor beta chain. The antigen remains undetermined. These data originate in a study of T cell responses to AZD1222 COVID-19 vaccine. Study-level findings and limits: Increases in Spike-specific TCR breadth and depth were seen after two AZD1222 doses. Most donors were white British and more were female, and clonal diversity was possibly underestimated.

Assay: immunoSEQ multiplex PCR; the TCRdb copy retains only in-frame clones and omits some. The repertoire holds about 160,000 clones, 88% seen once, with 4% to 4.5% in the top ten. Second doses that came at about 4 or about 12 weeks were put together. Germline CDR1 SGHDN, CDR2 FVKESK. CDR3 length equals 11 residues. The V and J ends lost 8 bases and 4 bases respectively, with 8 bases between them. The rearrangement joins TRBV14 to TRBJ1-1; D might be TRBD1 (5 bases). The TCR sequence derives from an adult who received the AZD1222 COVID-19 vaccine. Sequences were derived from peripheral blood, sampled 28 days after the second AZD1222 dose. The CDR3 sequence is CASLRGTEAFF. CDR3 DNA: TGTGCCAGCCTTAGGGGCACTGAAGCTTTCTTT.